This T cell receptor (beta chain) was captured in a study of vaccination effects on CD4 cells after COVID-19. Whole-study results and caveats: The study found marked clonal contraction of infection- and vaccine-induced clones late after vaccination.

Trimming stripped 3 bases from V and 1 base from J, with 13 bases between. The CDR3 contains 15 residues. Germline V gives CDR1 LNHDA, CDR2 SQIVND (reference sequence). Worth noting for this clone: Its matching antigen is unknown.

Assay: immunoSEQ multiplex PCR; the TCRdb copy retains only in-frame clones and omits some. The sample lists fewer than 30,000 clones; more than 70% were seen once. Antigen-specific CD4+ T cells were expanded (with viral peptide pools) by the ViraFEST assay ahead of sequencing. The culture ran for roughly 10 days before CD4+ T cells were isolated. Testing of the vaccine recipients showed negative nucleocapsid antibodies and no prior SARS-CoV-2 infection. Every well got 2 million to 2.5 million PBMC, which were grown with 10 IU/ml IL-2 and 10 ug/ml peptides. Each culture had half its medium swapped for IL-2 medium on days 3 and 7.

This receptor was identified in a human donor who received a COVID-19 vaccine. V usage is TRBV19 and J usage is TRBJ2-7; D unclear. The input for sequencing was CD4+ T cells from PBMCs cultured with SARS-CoV-2 spike peptides, taken before COVID-19 vaccination. The CDR3 nucleotides are TGTGCCAGTAGTATTGAGGCTTTGGGGTCCTACGAGCAGTACTTC. Its protein is CASSIEALGSYEQYF.